This TCR beta chain was obtained from a study of T cells in Graves' hyperthyroidism and ophthalmopathy. General study points: A model of 13 V-J pairs discriminated ophthalmopathy from stable hyperthyroidism. The majority of expanded thyroid clonotypes above 0.001 also appeared in blood.

This clonotype was counted many times. Its antigen is unidentified. The germline V and J ends were trimmed by 4 bases and 4 bases, with 11 bases remaining between them. The germline V gene encodes CDR1 SGHDN and CDR2 FVKESK. The CDR3 runs to 15 residues. Template material for amplifying TCR beta CDR3 regions consisted of RNA transcripts. HTBI primers drove first-round RT-PCR of the TCR CDR3. TCRdb analysed the multiplex PCR reads with MiXCR anew, one entry per CDR3 protein. The sample lists some 400,000 distinct CDR3 sequences, 19% occurring once. Every diagnosis used clinical symptoms, serum thyroxine and TRAb, thyroid ultrasound and orbital computed tomography.

The source is a woman under 30 with Graves' hyperthyroidism. The chain employs TRBV14 and TRBJ2-6; D gene ambiguous. Input material: blood. The CDR3 loop is CASSLRAGGANVLTF. The CDR3 region has the DNA TGTGCCAGCAGCCTCAGAGCTGGAGGGGCCAACGTCCTGACTTTC.